This record covers a single TCR beta chain. The antigen is not known. Germline V gene sequence: CDR1 MDHEN, CDR2 SYDVKM. This CDR3 is 15 amino acids long. J was trimmed by 1 base and V by 6 bases; bases with no gene match: 7. This specimen belongs to a study of cytomegalovirus exposure and HLA in healthy donors. Study information: It was reported in a later analysis that the 90 to 150 validation repertoires used the same platform as the approximately 670 first-cohort repertoires. The study's findings and limits: Most TCR sequences were uncommon, yet certain public TCRs appeared in many donors. Among TCR beta chains, those listed as cytomegalovirus-associated numbered more than 150.

The roughly 120-subject validation cohort, separate from the roughly 700-subject first cohort, included the donors. This table comes from immunoSEQ multiplex PCR, and its TCRdb copy is limited to in-frame clones, with some not included. The sample lists around 350,000 clones, about nine tenths occurring once. The TCR sequence derives from a woman between 18 and 30 years old in good health and CMV-seronegative. The J gene is TRBJ2-3, the V gene TRBV28; 7 bases are a match to TRBD1. The sequencing input was PBMCs. CDR3 sequence: CASSPNGQGTDTQYF. In DNA form, the CDR3 reads TGTGCCAGCAGCCCCAATGGACAGGGCACAGATACGCAGTATTTT.